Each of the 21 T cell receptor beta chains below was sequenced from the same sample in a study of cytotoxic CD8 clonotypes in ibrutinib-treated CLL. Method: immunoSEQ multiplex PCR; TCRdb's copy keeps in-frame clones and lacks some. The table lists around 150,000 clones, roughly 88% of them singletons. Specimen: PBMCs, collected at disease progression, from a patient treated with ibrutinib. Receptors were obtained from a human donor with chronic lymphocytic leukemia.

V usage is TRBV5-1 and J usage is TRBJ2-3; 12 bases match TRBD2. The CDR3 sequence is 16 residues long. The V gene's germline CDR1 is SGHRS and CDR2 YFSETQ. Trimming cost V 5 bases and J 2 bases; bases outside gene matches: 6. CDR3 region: CASRTGLAGSTDTQYF. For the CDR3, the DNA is TGCGCCAGCAGAACGGGACTAGCGGGCTCCACAGATACGCAGTATTTT.

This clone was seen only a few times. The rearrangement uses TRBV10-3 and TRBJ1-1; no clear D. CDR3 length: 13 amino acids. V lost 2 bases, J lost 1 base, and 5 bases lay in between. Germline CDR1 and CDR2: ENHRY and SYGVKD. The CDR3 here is CAISEEGNTEAFF. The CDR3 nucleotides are TGTGCCATCAGTGAGGAGGGGAACACTGAAGCTTTCTTT.

The CDR3 sequence: CASSFSDYEQFF. The DNA of the CDR3 is TGTGCCAGCAGCTTTTCCGACTATGAGCAGTTCTTC. The J gene is TRBJ2-1, the V gene TRBV5-6; no clear D gene. This CDR3 comprises 12 residues. The germline V gene has CDR1 SGHDT and CDR2 YYEEEE. The germline V and J ends were trimmed by 2 bases and 8 bases, with 8 bases remaining between them.

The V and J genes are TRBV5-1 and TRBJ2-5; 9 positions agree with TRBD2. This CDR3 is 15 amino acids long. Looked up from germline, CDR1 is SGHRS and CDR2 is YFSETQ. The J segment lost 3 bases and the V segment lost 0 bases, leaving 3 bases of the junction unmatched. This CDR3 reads CASSLGASGKETQYF. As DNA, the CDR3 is TGCGCCAGCAGCTTGGGGGCTAGCGGGAAAGAGACCCAGTACTTC.

In nucleotides, the CDR3 is TGTGCCACAATGAAAGTAACGGGACTAGCGGGCGGGGATACGCAGTATTTT. Its translation is CATMKVTGLAGGDTQYF. The V and J genes are TRBV19 and TRBJ2-3; TRBD2 matches 12 bases. V lost 10 bases and J lost 6; bases outside the gene matches: 17. Germline V gene lookup returns CDR1 LNHDA and CDR2 SQIVND (reference sequence). The CDR3 has 17 amino acids.

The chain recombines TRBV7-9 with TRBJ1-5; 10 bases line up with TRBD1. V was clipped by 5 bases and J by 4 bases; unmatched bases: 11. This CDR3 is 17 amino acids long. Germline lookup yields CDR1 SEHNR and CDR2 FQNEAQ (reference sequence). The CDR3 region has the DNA TGTGCCAGCAGCCACTTAGGGGGGACAGGGGTTAATCAGCCCCAGCATTTT. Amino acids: CASSHLGGTGVNQPQHF.

CDR3 DNA sequence: TGCGCCAGCAGCCAAGTTCAGGGAGCAGATACGCAGTATTTT. Amino acids: CASSQVQGADTQYF. The chain joins TRBV4-1 to TRBJ2-3; D tentatively fits TRBD1 or TRBD2 (5 bases each). Trimming took 1 base from V and 4 from J, leaving 9 bases between them. The CDR3 is 14 amino acids. Germline CDR1 reads MGHRA; CDR2 reads YSYEKL.

The CDR3 coding sequence is TGTGCCAGCAGCCATCGGGGGGTCGGAAACACCATATATTTT. Protein: CASSHRGVGNTIYF. This chain uses TRBV7-6 with TRBJ1-3, with a weak D call TRBD1 (5 bases). The germline CDR1 and CDR2 sequences are SGHVS and FNYEAQ. The CDR3 runs 14 residues. The V and J ends lost 5 bases and 4 bases respectively, with 12 bases between them.

The CDR3 sequence: CASSPGLAGRVGYEQYF. The DNA for the CDR3 is TGTGCCAGCAGCCCGGGACTAGCGGGACGGGTTGGCTACGAGCAGTACTTC. This chain joins TRBV4-2 and TRBJ2-7, with TRBD2 matching 13 bases. V was pared by 4 bases and J by 3 bases, with 9 bases of the junction left unmatched. Germline CDR1 reads LGHNA; CDR2 reads YNFKEQ. The CDR3 consists of 17 residues.

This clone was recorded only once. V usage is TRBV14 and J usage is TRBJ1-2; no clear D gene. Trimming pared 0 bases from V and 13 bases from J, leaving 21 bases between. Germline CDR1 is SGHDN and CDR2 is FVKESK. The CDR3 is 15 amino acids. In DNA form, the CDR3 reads TGTGCCAGCAGCCAAGATATCGTAGCCGGAGACCTCGGCACCTTC. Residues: CASSQDIVAGDLGTF.

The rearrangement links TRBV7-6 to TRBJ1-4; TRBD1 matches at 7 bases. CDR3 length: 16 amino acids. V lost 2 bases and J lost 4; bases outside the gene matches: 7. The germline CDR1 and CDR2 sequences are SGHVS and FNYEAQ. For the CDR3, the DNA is TGTGCCAGCAGCTTAATAGGGGGCTGGGGTAATGAAAAACTGTTTTTT. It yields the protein CASSLIGGWGNEKLFF.

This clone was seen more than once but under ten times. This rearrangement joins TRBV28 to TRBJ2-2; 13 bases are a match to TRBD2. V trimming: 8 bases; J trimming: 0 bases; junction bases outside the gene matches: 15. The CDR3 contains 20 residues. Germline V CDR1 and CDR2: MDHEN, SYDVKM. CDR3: CASGLTSGRPLLPNTGELFF. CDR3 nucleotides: TGTGCCAGCGGCTTGACTAGCGGGAGGCCCCTCCTACCGAACACCGGGGAGCTGTTTTTT.

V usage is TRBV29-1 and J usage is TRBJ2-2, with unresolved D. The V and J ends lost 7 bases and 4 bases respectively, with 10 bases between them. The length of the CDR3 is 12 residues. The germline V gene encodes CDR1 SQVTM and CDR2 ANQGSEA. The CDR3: CSGRGVTGELFF. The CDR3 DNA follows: TGCAGCGGGAGAGGTGTCACCGGGGAGCTGTTTTTT.

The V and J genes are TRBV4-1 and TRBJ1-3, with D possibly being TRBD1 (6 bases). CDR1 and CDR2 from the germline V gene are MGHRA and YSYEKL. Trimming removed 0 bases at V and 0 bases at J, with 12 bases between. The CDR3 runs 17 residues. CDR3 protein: CASSQDYGRGSGNTIYF. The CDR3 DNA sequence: TGCGCCAGCAGCCAAGATTACGGCAGGGGCTCTGGAAACACCATATATTTT.

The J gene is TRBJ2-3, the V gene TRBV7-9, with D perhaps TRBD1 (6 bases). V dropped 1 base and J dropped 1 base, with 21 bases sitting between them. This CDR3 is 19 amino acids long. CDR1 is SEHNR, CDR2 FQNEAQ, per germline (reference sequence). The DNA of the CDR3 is TGTGCCAGCAGCTTAGTAAATCAGGGGAGTCCCTTCGGCACAGATACGCAGTATTTT. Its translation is CASSLVNQGSPFGTDTQYF. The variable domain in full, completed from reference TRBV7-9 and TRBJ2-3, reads DTGVSQNPRHKITKRGQNVTFRCDPISEHNRLYWYRQTLGQGPEFLTYFQNEAQLEKSRLLSDRFSAERPKGSFSTLEIQRTEQGDSAMYLCASSLVNQGSPFGTDTQYFGPGTRLTVL.

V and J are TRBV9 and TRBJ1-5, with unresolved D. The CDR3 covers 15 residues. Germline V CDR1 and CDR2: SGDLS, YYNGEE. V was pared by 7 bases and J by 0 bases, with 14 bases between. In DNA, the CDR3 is TGTGCCAGCGCGGCGGGAGTTTATAGCAATCAGCCCCAGCATTTT. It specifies CASAAGVYSNQPQHF.

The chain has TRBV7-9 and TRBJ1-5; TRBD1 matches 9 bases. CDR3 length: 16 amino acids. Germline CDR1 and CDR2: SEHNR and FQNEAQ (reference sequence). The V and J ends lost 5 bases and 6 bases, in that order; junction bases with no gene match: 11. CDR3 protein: CASSGTGTGWPQPQHF. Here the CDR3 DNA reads TGTGCCAGCAGCGGAACCGGGACAGGGTGGCCTCAGCCCCAGCATTTT.

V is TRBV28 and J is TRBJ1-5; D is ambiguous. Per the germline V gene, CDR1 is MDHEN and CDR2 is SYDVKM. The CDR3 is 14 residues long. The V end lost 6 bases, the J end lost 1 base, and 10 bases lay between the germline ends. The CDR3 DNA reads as TGTGCCAGCAGGACTAGGGTGAGCAATCAGCCCCAGCATTTT. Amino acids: CASRTRVSNQPQHF.

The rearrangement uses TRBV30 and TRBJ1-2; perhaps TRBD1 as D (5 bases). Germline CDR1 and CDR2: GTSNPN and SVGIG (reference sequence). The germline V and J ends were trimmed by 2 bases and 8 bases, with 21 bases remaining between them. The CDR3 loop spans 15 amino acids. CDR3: CAWSIRSGTPGGYTF. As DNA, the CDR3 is TGTGCCTGGAGTATTAGGAGCGGGACTCCGGGGGGCTACACCTTC.

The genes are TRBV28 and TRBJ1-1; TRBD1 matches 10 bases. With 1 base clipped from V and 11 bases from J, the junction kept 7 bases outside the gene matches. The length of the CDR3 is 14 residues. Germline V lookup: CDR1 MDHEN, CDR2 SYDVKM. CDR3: CASSLSRQGASAFF. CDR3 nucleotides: TGTGCCAGCAGTTTATCCAGACAGGGGGCGTCGGCTTTCTTT.

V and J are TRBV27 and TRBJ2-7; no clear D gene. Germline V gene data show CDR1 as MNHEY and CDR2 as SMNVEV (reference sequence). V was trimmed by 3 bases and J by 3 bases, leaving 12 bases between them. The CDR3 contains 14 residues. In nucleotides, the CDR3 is TGTGCCAGCAGTTTCCAGGAGCAACTCTACGAGCAGTACTTC. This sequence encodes CASSFQEQLYEQYF.